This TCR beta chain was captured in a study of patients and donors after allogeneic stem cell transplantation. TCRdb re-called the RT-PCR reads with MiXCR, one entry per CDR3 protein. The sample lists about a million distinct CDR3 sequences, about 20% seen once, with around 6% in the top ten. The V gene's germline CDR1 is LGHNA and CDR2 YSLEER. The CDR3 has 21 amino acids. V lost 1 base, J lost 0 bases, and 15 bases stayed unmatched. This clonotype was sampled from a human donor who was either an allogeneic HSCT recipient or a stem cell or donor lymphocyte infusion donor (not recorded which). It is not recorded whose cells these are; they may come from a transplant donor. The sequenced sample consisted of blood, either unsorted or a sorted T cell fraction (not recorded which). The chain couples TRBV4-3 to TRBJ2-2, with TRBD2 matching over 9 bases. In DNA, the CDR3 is TGCGCCAGCAGCCAAGGGCCTGGTAGCGGGAGATTCCACGCGAACACCGGGGAGCTGTTTTTT. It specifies CASSQGPGSGRFHANTGELFF.